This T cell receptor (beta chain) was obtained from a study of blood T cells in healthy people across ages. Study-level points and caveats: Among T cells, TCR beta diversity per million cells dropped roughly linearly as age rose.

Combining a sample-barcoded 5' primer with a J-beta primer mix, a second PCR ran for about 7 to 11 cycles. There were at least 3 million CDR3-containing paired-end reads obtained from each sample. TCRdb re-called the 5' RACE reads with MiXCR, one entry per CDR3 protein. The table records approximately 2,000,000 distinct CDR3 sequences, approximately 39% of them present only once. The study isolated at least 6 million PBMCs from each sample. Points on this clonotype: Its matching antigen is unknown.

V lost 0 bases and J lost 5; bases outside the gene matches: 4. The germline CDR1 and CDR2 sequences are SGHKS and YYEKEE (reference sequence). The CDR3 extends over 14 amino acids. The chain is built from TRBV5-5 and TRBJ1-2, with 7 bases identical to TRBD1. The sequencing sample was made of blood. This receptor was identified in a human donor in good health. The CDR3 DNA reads TGTGCCAGCAGCTTGGAGGGGACAGAGTATGGCTACACCTTC. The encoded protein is CASSLEGTEYGYTF.